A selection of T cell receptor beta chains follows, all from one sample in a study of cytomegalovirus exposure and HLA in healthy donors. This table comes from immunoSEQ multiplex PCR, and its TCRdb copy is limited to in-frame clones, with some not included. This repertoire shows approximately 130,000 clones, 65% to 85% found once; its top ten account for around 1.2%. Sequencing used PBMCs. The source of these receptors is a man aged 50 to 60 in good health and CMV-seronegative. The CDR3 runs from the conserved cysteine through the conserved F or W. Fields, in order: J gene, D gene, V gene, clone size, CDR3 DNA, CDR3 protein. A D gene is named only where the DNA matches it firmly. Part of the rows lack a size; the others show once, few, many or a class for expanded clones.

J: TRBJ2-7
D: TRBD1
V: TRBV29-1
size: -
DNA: TGCAGCGTTGTGGGCGCGGGGGACAGGGGGTTCTACGAGCAGTACTTC
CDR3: CSVVGAGDRGFYEQYF

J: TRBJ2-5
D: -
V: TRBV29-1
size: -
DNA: TGCAGCGTTGAAGATTTACACGGGACGGATTCAGGGGGACTGGAGACCCAGTACTTC
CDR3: CSVEDLHGTDSGGLETQYF

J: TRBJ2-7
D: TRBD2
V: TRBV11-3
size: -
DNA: TGTGCCAGCAGCCTTAGCGGGAGGGCCTACGAGCAGTACTTC
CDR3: CASSLSGRAYEQYF

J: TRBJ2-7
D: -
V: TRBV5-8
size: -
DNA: TGTGCCAGCAGCGCAACGCGGAGTTCCTACGAGCAGTACTTC
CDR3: CASSATRSSYEQYF

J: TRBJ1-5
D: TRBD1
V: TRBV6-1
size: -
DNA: TGTGCCAGCATCGGAGACAGGGGTGGGAATCAGCCCCAGCATTTT
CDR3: CASIGDRGGNQPQHF

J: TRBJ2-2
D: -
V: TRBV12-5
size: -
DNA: TGTGCTAGTGGTTTGGCCTCCGGGGAGCTGTTTTTT
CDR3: CASGLASGELFF

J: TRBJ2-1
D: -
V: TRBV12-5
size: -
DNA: TGTGCTAGTGGTTTGGAGGCGGGTCCCAATGAGCAGTTCTTC
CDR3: CASGLEAGPNEQFF

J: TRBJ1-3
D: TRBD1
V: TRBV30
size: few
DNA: TGTGCCTGGAGGTACAGGGGGATTACTGGAAACACCATATATTTT
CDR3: CAWRYRGITGNTIYF

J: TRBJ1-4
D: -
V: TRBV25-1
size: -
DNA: TGTGCCAGCACCCGAGGCAGCATTAATGAAAAACTGTTTTTT
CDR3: CASTRGSINEKLFF

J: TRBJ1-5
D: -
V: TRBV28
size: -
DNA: TGTGCCAGCAGTTCCCGGACGGGAATTCAGCCCCAGCATTTT
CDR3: CASSSRTGIQPQHF

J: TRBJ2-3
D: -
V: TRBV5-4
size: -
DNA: TGTGCCAGCAGCCCAGGGGGCACAGATACGCAGTATTTT
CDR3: CASSPGGTDTQYF

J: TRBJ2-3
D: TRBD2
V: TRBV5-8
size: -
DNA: TGTGCCAGCATCCCTGGACTAGCGGGAGGGCTAGGTCGCACAGATACGCAGTATTTT
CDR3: CASIPGLAGGLGRTDTQYF

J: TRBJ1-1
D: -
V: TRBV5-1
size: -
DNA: TGCGCCAGCAGCTTGGAACTCACCGGGGACACTGAAGCTTTCTTT
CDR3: CASSLELTGDTEAFF

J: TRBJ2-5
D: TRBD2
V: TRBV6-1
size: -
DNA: TGTGCCAGTGGAACGGGGGGTCCGGAGACCCAGTACTTC
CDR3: CASGTGGPETQYF

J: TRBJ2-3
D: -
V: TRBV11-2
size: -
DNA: TGTGCCAGCAGCGACTCTATCGGGGATACGCAGTATTTT
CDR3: CASSDSIGDTQYF

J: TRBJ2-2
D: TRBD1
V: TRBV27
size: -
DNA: TGTGCCAGCAGTTTCACCAGGACAGGGGGCAAACACGGGGAGCTGTTTTTT
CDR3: CASSFTRTGGKHGELFF

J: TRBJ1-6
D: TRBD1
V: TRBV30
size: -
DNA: TGTGCCTCTCGAGAACATACAGGGGGCAAGTCACCCCTCCACTTT
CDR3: CASREHTGGKSPLHF

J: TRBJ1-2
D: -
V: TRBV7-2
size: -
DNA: TGTGCCAGCAGCTTATGGCCGGGAGGGTATGGCTACACCTTC
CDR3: CASSLWPGGYGYTF

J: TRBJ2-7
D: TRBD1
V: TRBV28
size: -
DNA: TGTGCCAGCACCGGGACAGGGAATGCGTACGAGCAGTACTTC
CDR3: CASTGTGNAYEQYF

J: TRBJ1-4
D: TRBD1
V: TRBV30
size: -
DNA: TGTGCCTGGAGTGTCCCTCGACAGGGGAATGAAAAACTGTTTTTT
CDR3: CAWSVPRQGNEKLFF

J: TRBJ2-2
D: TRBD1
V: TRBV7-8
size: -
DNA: TGTGCCAGCAGCACAGGGACAGGGGGTTCGGGGGAGCTGTTTTTT
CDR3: CASSTGTGGSGELFF

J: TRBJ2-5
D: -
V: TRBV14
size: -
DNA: TGTGCCAGCAGCCAAGATCCCCCCATGGCAGGCCAAGAGACCCAGTACTTC
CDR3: CASSQDPPMAGQETQYF

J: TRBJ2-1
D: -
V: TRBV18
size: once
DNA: TGTGCCAGCTCACCCCCGGGTGGCGGGATGCGCGATGAGCAGTTCTTC
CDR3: CASSPPGGGMRDEQFF

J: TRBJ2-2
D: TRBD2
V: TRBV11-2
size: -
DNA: TGTGCCAGCAGGGGGACTAGCGGTAGACCCGGGGAGCTGTTTTTT
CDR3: CASRGTSGRPGELFF

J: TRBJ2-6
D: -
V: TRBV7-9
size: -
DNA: TGTGCCAGCAGCTTAAGATACGGGGCTGGGGCCAACGTCCTGACTTTC
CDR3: CASSLRYGAGANVLTF

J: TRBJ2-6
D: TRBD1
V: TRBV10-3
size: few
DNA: TGTGCCATCAGTGAGTCGACAGGGGGAGGGACTGGGGCCAACGTCCTGACTTTC
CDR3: CAISESTGGGTGANVLTF

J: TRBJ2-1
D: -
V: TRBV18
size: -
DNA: TGTGCCAGCTCGGACAATAGCGGCGTAGCCTACAATGAGCAGTTCTTC
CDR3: CASSDNSGVAYNEQFF